This is a list of T cell receptor beta chains from one sample in a study of T cell repertoires in ileal Crohn's disease. Clones were read by immunoSEQ multiplex PCR, and TCRdb kept only the in-frame ones, dropping some. The sample has approximately 27,000 clones, around 80% seen once. The sample comprised ileal tissue. These receptors all stem from an adult with Crohn's disease. Each CDR3 is given with its conserved first and last residue. A D gene is named only where the DNA matches it firmly. Rows may omit the clone size; those that give it use once, few, many or a size class.

v_gene	abundance	d_gene	j_gene	CDR3aa	CDR3nt
TRBV5-6	-	TRBD1	TRBJ2-3	CASSTGTGSLSTQYF	TGTGCCAGCAGCACCGGGACAGGGTCTCTGTCAACGCAGTATTTT
TRBV7-2	-	-	TRBJ2-3	CASSLVGADTDTQYF	TGTGCCAGCAGCTTAGTGGGGGCGGACACAGATACGCAGTATTTT
TRBV10-3	-	TRBD2	TRBJ2-1	CAISERPRGSQGEQFF	TGTGCCATCAGTGAGCGTCCGCGCGGGAGTCAGGGTGAGCAGTTCTTC
TRBV25-1	-	-	TRBJ1-4	CASSGSFAGENEKLFF	TGTGCCAGCAGTGGGTCGTTTGCAGGGGAAAATGAAAAACTGTTTTTT
TRBV7-2	-	-	TRBJ2-7	CASSFRLDGEQYF	TGTGCCAGCAGCTTTAGACTAGATGGAGAGCAGTACTTC
TRBV6-1	-	TRBD1	TRBJ2-7	CASSQATGVASYEQYF	TGTGCCAGCAGTCAAGCGACAGGGGTTGCCTCCTACGAGCAGTACTTC
TRBV29-1	-	TRBD1	TRBJ2-7	CSVASDRVLGEQYF	TGCAGCGTTGCTAGTGACAGGGTTTTAGGCGAGCAGTACTTC
TRBV5-4	medium-sized	-	TRBJ2-7	CASSLGGVGDEQYF	TGTGCCAGCAGCTTGGGCGGGGTAGGGGACGAGCAGTACTTC
TRBV18	-	TRBD1	TRBJ1-1	CASSLYRGSTEAFF	TGTGCCAGCTCATTATACAGGGGAAGTACTGAAGCTTTCTTT
TRBV6-6	-	TRBD2	TRBJ2-2	CASSLSALASGELFF	TGTGCCAGCAGCTTATCCGCACTAGCGAGCGGGGAGCTGTTTTTT
TRBV4-1	-	TRBD2	TRBJ2-3	CASSLSTAGVGDTQYF	TGCGCCAGCAGCCTATCTACGGCGGGAGTGGGAGATACGCAGTATTTT
TRBV19	-	-	TRBJ1-1	CASSILLGGPTEAFF	TGTGCCAGTAGTATCCTTCTCGGGGGTCCCACTGAAGCTTTCTTT
TRBV19	-	TRBD1	TRBJ2-2	CASSWDSAPGELFF	TGTGCCAGTAGCTGGGACAGTGCCCCCGGGGAGCTGTTTTTT
TRBV11-2	-	-	TRBJ2-1	CASSLQGGYNEQFF	TGTGCCAGCAGCTTACAAGGAGGCTACAATGAGCAGTTCTTC
TRBV4-2	-	TRBD2	TRBJ2-3	CASGREGSDTQYF	TGTGCCAGCGGGCGGGAGGGATCAGATACGCAGTATTTT
TRBV7-9	-	-	TRBJ1-1	CASSLQYTEAFF	TGTGCCAGCAGCTTACAGTACACTGAAGCTTTCTTT
TRBV5-8	-	-	TRBJ1-2	CASSRGHQPYGYTF	TGTGCCAGCAGTCGGGGACACCAGCCCTATGGCTACACCTTC
TRBV18	-	-	TRBJ1-5	CASSSGSEGQPQHF	TGTGCCAGCTCGTCGGGAAGTGAGGGACAGCCCCAGCATTTT
TRBV6-1	-	-	TRBJ2-1	CASSESGFEQFF	TGTGCCAGCAGTGAATCGGGATTTGAGCAGTTCTTC
TRBV6-1	-	TRBD2	TRBJ2-3	CASDSGGTDTQYF	TGTGCCAGCGATAGCGGGGGCACAGATACGCAGTATTTT
TRBV6-1	-	TRBD2	TRBJ2-1	CASSETSDPYNEQFF	TGTGCCAGCAGTGAGACTAGCGACCCGTACAATGAGCAGTTCTTC
TRBV19	-	TRBD1	TRBJ1-2	CASSAHGTGVSYGYTF	TGTGCCAGTAGTGCTCACGGGACAGGGGTTTCATATGGCTACACCTTC
TRBV5-6	once	-	TRBJ1-1	CASSFSGLGEAFF	TGTGCCAGCAGCTTCTCGGGATTAGGGGAAGCTTTCTTT
TRBV4-2	-	-	TRBJ2-3	CASSQVVVSELSVDTQYF	TGTGCCAGCAGCCAAGTGGTGGTTTCGGAGCTGTCAGTGGATACGCAGTATTTT
TRBV2	-	TRBD1	TRBJ1-2	CASFTGGYGYTF	TGTGCCAGCTTCACAGGGGGCTATGGCTACACCTTC
TRBV5-1	-	-	TRBJ2-5	CASSLGLGAQETQYF	TGCGCCAGCAGCTTGGGATTGGGGGCGCAGGAGACCCAGTACTTC
TRBV7-2	-	TRBD1	TRBJ2-7	CASSLGQGVGYEQYF	TGTGCCAGCAGCCTGGGACAGGGGGTTGGGTACGAGCAGTACTTC
TRBV6-1	few	-	TRBJ1-1	CASSEADRRTEAFF	TGTGCCAGCAGTGAAGCTGACAGGCGCACTGAAGCTTTCTTT
TRBV5-4	-	TRBD2	TRBJ2-5	CASSLPTLGGSQETQYF	TGTGCCAGCAGCTTGCCCACTCTGGGGGGGAGCCAAGAGACCCAGTACTTC
TRBV7-3	-	TRBD1	TRBJ2-3	CASSTATGAPSTDTQYF	TGTGCCAGCAGCACCGCGACAGGGGCCCCCTCCACAGATACGCAGTATTTT
TRBV10-1	once	TRBD1	TRBJ1-3	CASRKTDRSFLGNTIYF	TGCGCCAGCAGGAAAACGGACAGGTCCTTCTTAGGAAACACCATATATTTT
TRBV11-3	-	-	TRBJ2-2	CASSLWAVGELFF	TGTGCCAGCAGCTTATGGGCCGTCGGGGAGCTGTTTTTT
TRBV5-1	-	-	TRBJ1-2	CASSLKVDSYPYGYTF	TGCGCCAGCAGCTTGAAAGTGGACAGCTACCCATATGGCTACACCTTC
TRBV5-4	-	TRBD2	TRBJ2-1	CASSLSISGGNEQFF	TGTGCCAGCAGCTTGAGTATTAGCGGGGGGAATGAGCAGTTCTTC
TRBV11-3	-	TRBD1	TRBJ1-5	CASSLARQGDQPQHF	TGTGCCAGCAGCTTAGCCAGGCAGGGGGATCAGCCCCAGCATTTT
TRBV29-1	-	-	TRBJ2-1	CSDRLANEQFF	TGCAGCGACCGATTGGCCAATGAGCAGTTCTTC
TRBV7-2	-	-	TRBJ1-5	CASGPVGGSNQPQHF	TGTGCCAGCGGACCGGTAGGGGGAAGCAATCAGCCCCAGCATTTT
TRBV6-5	-	-	TRBJ2-1	CASRGVYNEQFF	TGTGCCTCTCGGGGAGTGTACAATGAGCAGTTCTTC
TRBV27	-	-	TRBJ1-3	CASSLSNSITGNTIYF	TGTGCCAGCAGTTTATCGAACAGTATTACGGGAAACACCATATATTTT
TRBV5-6	-	TRBD2	TRBJ2-7	CASSLGLVFYPYF	TGTGCCAGCAGCTTAGGACTAGTTTTTTATCCGTACTTC
TRBV27	-	TRBD1	TRBJ2-7	CASSSPGTGEEQYF	TGTGCCAGCAGTTCGCCCGGGACAGGGGAAGAGCAGTACTTC
TRBV5-1	-	TRBD1	TRBJ2-3	CARSLRTGLLDTQYF	TGCGCCCGCAGCTTGAGGACAGGGTTGTTGGATACGCAGTATTTT
TRBV7-2	-	-	TRBJ2-7	CASSLGQLYEQYF	TGTGCCAGCAGCTTAGGACAGCTCTACGAGCAGTACTTC
TRBV2	-	TRBD2	TRBJ2-5	CASSFPGWASGKETQYF	TGTGCCAGCAGTTTCCCTGGGTGGGCTAGCGGAAAAGAGACCCAGTACTTC
TRBV4-1	-	-	TRBJ2-1	CASSHPGKPPRYNEQFF	TGCGCCAGCAGCCATCCCGGGAAGCCCCCCCGCTACAATGAGCAGTTCTTC
TRBV5-6	-	-	TRBJ1-1	CASSLDPGAFF	TGTGCCAGCAGCTTGGATCCGGGAGCTTTCTTT
TRBV2	-	TRBD1	TRBJ2-5	CATAGDRGRETQYF	TGTGCCACCGCCGGGGACAGGGGGCGCGAGACCCAGTACTTC
TRBV5-1	-	TRBD1	TRBJ1-2	CASSLWGTGSGYGYTF	TGCGCCAGCAGCTTGTGGGGGACAGGGTCGGGCTATGGCTACACCTTC
TRBV5-4	once	TRBD2	TRBJ2-1	CASSLAGGMAYNEQFF	TGTGCCAGCAGCTTGGCCGGGGGGATGGCCTACAATGAGCAGTTCTTC
TRBV7-6	once	-	TRBJ1-4	CASSLVRPGEGEKLFF	TGTGCCAGCAGCTTAGTCCGACCGGGGGAAGGAGAAAAACTGTTTTTT
TRBV5-6	once	-	TRBJ1-1	CASSLGSRTEAFF	TGTGCCAGCAGCTTGGGGAGTAGGACTGAAGCTTTCTTT
TRBV5-1	-	-	TRBJ2-1	CASSLGELPYNEQFF	TGCGCCAGCAGCTTGGGGGAGCTCCCCTACAATGAGCAGTTCTTC
TRBV19	-	TRBD1	TRBJ1-1	CAGSMGGQMNTEAFF	TGTGCCGGTAGTATGGGGGGACAGATGAACACTGAAGCTTTCTTT
TRBV11-2	-	-	TRBJ2-1	CASSLSTALEQFF	TGTGCCAGCAGCTTATCGACTGCACTTGAGCAGTTCTTC
TRBV29-1	-	TRBD1	TRBJ2-1	CSVELGTASYNEQFF	TGCAGCGTTGAATTGGGGACAGCCTCCTACAATGAGCAGTTCTTC
TRBV7-9	-	-	TRBJ2-2	CASSSQRGGIANTGELFF	TGTGCCAGCAGCTCCCAGAGGGGGGGAATTGCGAACACCGGGGAGCTGTTTTTT
TRBV9	-	TRBD1	TRBJ2-1	CASSVGQGAYNEQFF	TGTGCCAGCAGCGTAGGACAGGGAGCTTACAATGAGCAGTTCTTC
TRBV27	-	-	TRBJ1-5	CASSLGPPLPQHF	TGTGCCAGCAGTTTAGGGCCGCCCTTGCCCCAGCATTTT
TRBV7-2	-	-	TRBJ2-1	CASSLQRTGEQFF	TGTGCCAGCAGCTTGCAACGAACGGGTGAGCAGTTCTTC
TRBV14	-	TRBD2	TRBJ2-7	CASSRLGGLAVNYEQYF	TGTGCCAGCAGCCGCCTGGGGGGACTAGCGGTTAACTACGAGCAGTACTTC